This T cell receptor (beta chain) derives from a study of blood T cell repertoires in COVID-19. This clone has only one observation. Recovered Cohort 3 donors showed two negative PCRs, clearance, or symptom resolution. Assay: immunoSEQ multiplex PCR; the TCRdb copy retains only in-frame clones and omits some. Of about 320,000 clones in the sample, 89% are singletons; the top ten hold approximately 5.5%. Germline V gives CDR1 KGHDR, CDR2 SFDVKD. Germline trimming cut 7 bases from V and 8 bases from J; bases unmatched to any gene: 7. This CDR3 has 14 amino acids. The chain joins TRBV24-1 to TRBJ1-6; 7 bases align to TRBD1. The sequence was obtained from a man aged 60 to 69 who had recovered from COVID-19. Sequenced: PBMCs or T cells enriched from blood (not recorded which). CDR3 amino acids: CATSRDSQYSPLHF. CDR3 sequence (DNA): TGTGCCACCAGCCGGGACAGCCAATATTCACCCCTCCACTTT.